These 25 T cell receptor beta chains share one sample of origin, sequenced in a study of T cell clonality in common variable immunodeficiency. Study-wide results and limits: Fewer deletions and N-nucleotide insertions were reportedly seen in common variable immunodeficiency TCR beta sequences.

No cognate antigen is known for these TCRs. Profiling relied on immunoSEQ multiplex PCR, and the TCRdb table lists in-frame clones only, not all of them. The sample presents 30,000 or so clones, none singletons. Sequencing was performed on peripheral blood mononuclear cells. These receptors were collected from a human donor with common variable immunodeficiency.

With respect to this clone: The read gets to within 3 residues of the CDR3 end, and the germline J gene fills in the rest. The chain joins TRBV6-1 to TRBJ1-2; the match to TRBD1 covers 8 bases. Germline values: CDR1 MNHNS, CDR2 SASEGT. The CDR3 sequence is 15 residues long. The part of the CDR3 DNA that was read is TGTGCCAGCAGTGGCATATCCCGGGACAGGTTTCTC. This encodes CASSGISRDRFL. The whole CDR3 is CASSGISRDRFLYTF.

CDR3 protein: CASYDRGGSSYNEQFF. CDR3 DNA, as far as it was read: TGTGCCAGCTACGACCGGGGGGGTAGCTCCTACAATGAG. The rearrangement joins TRBV6-2 or TRBV6-3 to TRBJ2-1; 8 bases match TRBD2. The read ends 3 residues early relative to the CDR3; the germline J gene fills the gap. The germline CDR1 and CDR2 sequences are MNHEY and SVGEGT. The CDR3 is 16 amino acids. With V trimmed by 8 bases and J by 0 bases, 9 bases remained unmatched.

This clone turned up a few times. The read gets to within 3 residues of the CDR3 end, and the germline J gene fills in the rest. V usage is TRBV7-2 and J usage is TRBJ2-1, with 8 bases identical to TRBD2. The V and J ends lost 4 bases and 7 bases, in that order; junction bases with no gene match: 9. Per germline, CDR1 SGHTA and CDR2 FQGNSA. The CDR3 totals 15 residues. CDR3 DNA (partial): TGTGCCAGCAGCTCCCTTGCGGGGGGAGGGAATGAG. Translated: CASSSLAGGGNE. The whole CDR3 is CASSSLAGGGNEQFF.

This clone was counted only a few times. The CDR3 end lies 3 residues beyond the end of the read and is filled in from the germline J gene. The chain combines TRBV7-2 with TRBJ1-1; 8 bases line up with TRBD1. Germline V gene lookup returns CDR1 SGHTA and CDR2 FQGNSA. The length of the CDR3 is 16 residues. The V gene end was trimmed by 0 bases and the J gene end by 1 base; junction bases not matched to a gene: 4. CDR3 sequence reads: CASSLAPRGRNTEAFF. Incomplete CDR3 DNA: TGTGCCAGCAGCTTAGCCCCCAGGGGGCGGAACACTGAA.

Comments on this clone: With the read ending 3 residues before the CDR3 end, the germline J gene is used to fill in that end. V is TRBV19 and J is TRBJ2-3; D may be TRBD2 (6 bases). Germline values: CDR1 LNHDA, CDR2 SQIVND (reference sequence). The V gene lost 3 bases and the J gene lost 0 bases, with 7 bases spanning the gap. This CDR3 contains 14 residues. CDR3 bases read: TGTGCCAGTAGTATGCGGGGTAGCACAGATACG. It is translated as CASSMRGSTDT. The whole CDR3 sequence reads CASSMRGSTDTQYF.

With regard to this clone: The read ends 3 residues shy of where the CDR3 ends; the end is completed using the germline J gene. This chain joins TRBV19 and TRBJ1-5; 8 bases are a match to TRBD1. V was pared by 6 bases and J by 5 bases, with 15 bases of the junction left unmatched. The CDR3 runs to 17 residues. Germline V CDR1 and CDR2: LNHDA, SQIVND (reference sequence). CDR3 in amino acids: CASRRTMGTGPHQPQHF. The DNA read from the CDR3 is TGTGCCAGTAGACGAACCATGGGGACAGGCCCCCATCAGCCC.

In this sample, this clone turned up a few times. The DNA ends 3 residues before the CDR3 does, and the rest of the CDR3 is filled in from the germline J gene. The chain links TRBV18 to TRBJ1-3; weak D call: TRBD1 (5 bases). The CDR3 is made up of 15 amino acids. V was clipped by 1 base and J by 0 bases, with 7 bases between them. CDR1 and CDR2 (germline): KGHSH, LQKENI. CDR3 residues: CASSPRQSSGNTIYF. The sequenced CDR3 bases are TGTGCCAGCTCACCACGACAGTCCTCTGGAAACACC. Variable domain in full (rest from reference TRBV18 and TRBJ1-3): NAGVMQNPRHLVRRRGQEARLRCSPMKGHSHVYWYRQLPEEGLKFMVYLQKENIIDESGMPKERFSAEFPKEGPSILRIQQVVRGDSAAYFCASSPRQSSGNTIYFGEGSWLTVV.

This clone has ten or more counts. Read data end 3 residues before the CDR3 end; the end is taken from the germline J gene. The V gene is TRBV20-1, the J gene TRBJ2-1; 8 nucleotides match TRBD2. The CDR3 length is 15 residues. The V gene end was trimmed by 5 bases and the J gene end by 8 bases; junction bases not matched to a gene: 14. CDR1 and CDR2 (germline): DFQATT, SNEGSKA (reference sequence). The sequenced part of the CDR3 DNA is TGCAGTGCTCGTAGCGGGGACGATTTAGTCGATGAG. Protein product: CSARSGDDLVDE. The whole CDR3 reads CSARSGDDLVDEQFF.

This clone was found a few times. From the germline J gene comes the end of the CDR3, since the read stops 3 residues before it. V gene TRBV19 combines with J gene TRBJ2-7; possibly TRBD2 for D (5 bases). In germline, CDR1 is LNHDA, CDR2 SQIVND (reference sequence). CDR3 size: 13 residues. The ends were cut back, 3 bases at V and 6 bases at J, with 12 bases in the middle. CDR3 DNA (partial): TGTGCCAGTAGTATGGTTCGGGGATCCGAG. Translating gives CASSMVRGSE. The CDR3 reads in full as CASSMVRGSEQYF.

This clone has just a few counts. The read falls 3 residues short of the CDR3 end, and the missing part is taken from the germline J gene. V and J are TRBV6-1 and TRBJ2-7; 7 nucleotides match TRBD1. CDR3 size: 14 residues. Losses at the gene ends were 3 bases for V and 2 bases for J; bases not matched to a gene: 4. Germline V gives CDR1 MNHNS, CDR2 SASEGT. CDR3: CASSDPGQPYEQYF. The sequenced part of the CDR3 DNA is TGTGCCAGCAGTGACCCGGGACAGCCCTACGAG.

As concerns this clone: The CDR3 end falls 3 residues outside the read, so it is completed with the germline J gene. This chain joins TRBV5-1 and TRBJ1-6; the D is unclear. The germline gives CDR1 SGHRS, CDR2 YFSETQ. The CDR3 runs 16 residues. Trimming removed 2 bases at V and 6 bases at J, with 15 bases between. This chain's CDR3 is CASSFERVGINSPLHF. The DNA read from the CDR3 is TGCGCCAGCAGCTTCGAAAGGGTGGGCATTAATTCACCC.

On this clone: With the read ending 3 residues before the CDR3 end, the germline J gene is used to fill in that end. The gene calls are TRBV19 and TRBJ1-2; D possibly corresponds to TRBD1 (6 bases). CDR1 and CDR2 (germline): LNHDA, SQIVND (reference sequence). The CDR3 runs to 14 residues. CDR3 bases read: TGTGCCAGTAGTATATGGAGGGGGAAGGAAGGC. This translates into CASSIWRGKEG. Given in full, the CDR3 is CASSIWRGKEGYTF.

Concerning this clone itself: The observed sequence ends 3 residues before the CDR3 terminus, with the missing tail filled in from the germline J gene. The gene calls are TRBV7-9 and TRBJ2-3; 7 positions match TRBD1. After removal of 11 bases from V and 4 bases from J, the junction contained 15 bases not matched to a gene. CDR3 size: 15 residues. Looked up from germline, CDR1 is SEHNR and CDR2 is FQNEAQ (reference sequence). Partial CDR3 DNA: TGTGCCGTCAACGAACAGGGGAACGCAGCAGATACG. It is translated as CAVNEQGNAADT. The CDR3, in full, reads CAVNEQGNAADTQYF.

To note about this clone: The observed sequence ends 3 residues before the CDR3 terminus, with the missing tail filled in from the germline J gene. The gene calls are TRBV30 and TRBJ2-7; D is undetermined. Germline loops: CDR1 GTSNPN, CDR2 SVGIG (reference sequence). This CDR3 spans 11 amino acids. Trimming took 1 base from V and 6 from J, leaving 7 bases between them. The CDR3 bases that were read are TGTGCCTGGAGTGCCCCCGGCGAG. Translating gives CAWSAPGE. In full, the CDR3 is CAWSAPGEQYF.

This clone was seen at least ten times. The covered CDR3 bases are TGCAGCGTTGACAGGGATGGC. Translation: CSVDRDG. The full CDR3 reads CSVDRDGYTF. This sequence joins TRBV29-1 and TRBJ1-2, with D maybe TRBD1 (5 bases). The CDR3 end falls 3 residues outside the read, so it is completed with the germline J gene. The ends were cut back, 3 bases at V and 6 bases at J, with 5 bases in the middle. This CDR3 has 10 residues. The germline V gene encodes CDR1 SQVTM and CDR2 ANQGSEA.

This clone was picked up a small number of times. The CDR3 end lies 3 residues beyond the end of the read and is filled in from the germline J gene. The chain links TRBV6-2 or TRBV6-3 to TRBJ1-1, with D unclear. Deletions cut 8 bases from V and 5 bases from J, with 15 bases between. The CDR3 covers 13 residues. Germline loops: CDR1 MNHEY, CDR2 SVGEGT. The sequenced CDR3 bases are TGTGCCAGCCTCTACCGGGGAGGGACTGAA. Protein product: CASLYRGGTE. The entire CDR3 protein is CASLYRGGTEAFF.

With respect to this clone: The read ends 3 residues before the CDR3 terminus; that terminus is restored from the germline J gene. The chain joins TRBV7-8 to TRBJ2-1; 7 nucleotides match TRBD2. V shed 5 bases, J shed 3 bases, and the junction held 4 bases outside the gene matches. Germline V gives CDR1 SGHVS, CDR2 FQNEAQ. This CDR3 has 14 residues. The sequenced part of the CDR3 DNA is TGTGCCAGCAGCGCCCGGGACTACTACAATGAG. Residues: CASSARDYYNE. The full CDR3 protein is CASSARDYYNEQFF.

This clone has just a few counts. The junction differs from germline at one of its ends, possibly a read error. Incomplete CDR3 DNA: TGTGCCAGCAGCGAAGTGGCAGGGGGGAACCAAGAGACC. Protein sequence: CASSEVAGGNQET. The CDR3 as a whole reads CASSEVAGGNQETQYF. The gene calls are TRBV2 and TRBJ2-5; D may be TRBD1 (7 bases). The read ends 3 residues before the CDR3 terminus; that terminus is restored from the germline J gene. CDR1 and CDR2 from the germline V gene are SNHLY and FYNNEI. CDR3 size: 16 residues.

Points on this clone: The observed sequence ends 3 residues before the CDR3 terminus, with the missing tail filled in from the germline J gene. The chain combines TRBV18 with TRBJ1-1; 8 nucleotides agree with TRBD1. The germline V gene encodes CDR1 KGHSH and CDR2 LQKENI. With 3 bases clipped from V and 7 bases from J, the junction kept 10 bases outside the gene matches. The CDR3 extends over 15 amino acids. The CDR3 DNA, read in part, is TGTGCCAGCTCACCTACAAGGACAGGGTTGGTTGAA. This encodes CASSPTRTGLVE. The whole CDR3 protein is CASSPTRTGLVEAFF.

In the case of this clone: The CDR3 goes on 3 residues after the read ends, and that part is filled in from the germline J gene. The chain is built from TRBV5-1 and TRBJ2-3; D unclear. Germline CDR1 reads SGHRS; CDR2 reads YFSETQ. V lost 5 bases and J 5 bases, leaving 15 bases between the germline ends. The CDR3 is 14 residues long. The CDR3 here is CASRLGPYVDTQYF. The part of the CDR3 DNA that was read is TGCGCCAGCAGGCTCGGTCCGTACGTAGATACG.

This clone was found a few times. The CDR3 is cut off 3 residues early in the read; its end comes from the germline J gene. The chain uses TRBV19 and TRBJ2-4; TRBD1 agrees at 9 bases. Germline CDR1 reads LNHDA; CDR2 reads SQIVND (reference sequence). The CDR3 runs to 16 residues. The J segment lost 2 bases and the V segment lost 6 bases, leaving 8 bases of the junction unmatched. CDR3 protein: CASSLTGGATKNIQYF. Partial CDR3 DNA: TGTGCCAGTAGCCTCACAGGGGGCGCGACCAAAAACATT.

This clone occurred many times. From the germline J gene comes the end of the CDR3, since the read stops 3 residues before it. This chain connects TRBV2 to TRBJ1-1; no clear D. CDR1 is SNHLY, CDR2 FYNNEI, per germline. CDR3 size: 14 residues. Trimming removed 4 bases at V and 1 base at J, with 10 bases between. The chain's CDR3 is CASSVHPRNTEAFF. CDR3 DNA (partial): TGTGCCAGCAGTGTGCATCCGCGGAACACTGAA.

This clone was seen many times. The read stops 3 residues short of the end of the CDR3; the missing end is completed from the germline J gene. The V call is TRBV19, the J call TRBJ1-3; tentative D call: TRBD1 (6 bases). CDR3 size: 13 residues. Per the germline V gene, CDR1 is LNHDA and CDR2 is SQIVND (reference sequence). The V gene lost 5 bases and the J gene lost 5 bases, with 10 bases spanning the gap. The CDR3 region is CASSYGQRNTIYF. CDR3 DNA (partial): TGTGCCAGTAGTTATGGACAGCGAAACACC.

As concerns this clone: The read comes to an end 3 residues before the CDR3 does, leaving the germline J gene to fill in the end. The chain couples TRBV6-2 or TRBV6-3 to TRBJ2-1; perhaps TRBD1 as D (6 bases). V lost 2 bases and J 0 bases, leaving 14 bases between the germline ends. The CDR3 runs to 17 residues. The germline V gene encodes CDR1 MNHEY and CDR2 SVGEGT. The CDR3 protein is CASSYVIGQSSYNEQFF. The part of the CDR3 DNA that was read is TGTGCCAGCAGTTACGTAATCGGACAGAGCTCCTACAATGAG.

This clone appeared many times. Sequencing ends 3 residues short of the CDR3 end; the germline J gene provides the rest. The chain joins TRBV5-1 to TRBJ2-3; 9 bases are shared with TRBD2. Germline V gene data show CDR1 as SGHRS and CDR2 as YFSETQ. This CDR3 has 15 residues. V lost 2 bases, J lost 2 bases, and 3 bases stayed unmatched. This CDR3 is CASSFLAGSTDTQYF. Partial CDR3 DNA: TGCGCCAGCAGCTTCCTAGCGGGGTCCACAGATACG.